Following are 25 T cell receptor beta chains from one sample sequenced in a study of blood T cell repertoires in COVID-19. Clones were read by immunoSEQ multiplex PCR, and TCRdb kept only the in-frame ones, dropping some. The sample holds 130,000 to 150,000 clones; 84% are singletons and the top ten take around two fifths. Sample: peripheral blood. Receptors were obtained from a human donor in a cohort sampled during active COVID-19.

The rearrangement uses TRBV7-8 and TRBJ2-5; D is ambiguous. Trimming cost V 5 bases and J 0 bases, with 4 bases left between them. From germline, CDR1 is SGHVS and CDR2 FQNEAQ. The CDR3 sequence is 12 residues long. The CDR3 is CASSLNQETQYF. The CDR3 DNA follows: TGTGCCAGCAGCCTTAACCAAGAGACCCAGTACTTC.

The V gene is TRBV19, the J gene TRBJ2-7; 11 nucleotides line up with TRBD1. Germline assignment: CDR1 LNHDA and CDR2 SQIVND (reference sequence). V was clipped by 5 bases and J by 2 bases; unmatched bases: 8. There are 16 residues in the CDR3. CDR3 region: CASSRRGQGGAYEQYF. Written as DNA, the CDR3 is TGTGCCAGTAGTCGCCGGGGACAGGGGGGGGCCTACGAGCAGTACTTC.

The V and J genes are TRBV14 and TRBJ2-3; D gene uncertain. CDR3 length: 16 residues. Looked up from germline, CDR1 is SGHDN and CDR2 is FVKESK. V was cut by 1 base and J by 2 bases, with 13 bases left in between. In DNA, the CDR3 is TGTGCCAGCAGCCAAGGTATATCCTCCTCCACAGATACGCAGTATTTT. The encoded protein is CASSQGISSSTDTQYF.

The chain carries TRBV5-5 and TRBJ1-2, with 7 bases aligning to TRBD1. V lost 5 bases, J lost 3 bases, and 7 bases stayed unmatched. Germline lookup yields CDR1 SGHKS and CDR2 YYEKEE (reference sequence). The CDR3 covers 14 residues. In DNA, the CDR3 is TGTGCCAGCAGTCTTACAGGGACAGACTATGGCTACACCTTC. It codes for CASSLTGTDYGYTF.

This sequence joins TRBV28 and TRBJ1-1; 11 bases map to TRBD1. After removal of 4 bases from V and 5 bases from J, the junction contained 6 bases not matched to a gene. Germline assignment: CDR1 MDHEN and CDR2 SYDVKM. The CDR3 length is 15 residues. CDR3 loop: CASSSGTGGSTEAFF. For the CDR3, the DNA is TGTGCCAGCAGTTCTGGGACAGGGGGAAGTACTGAAGCTTTCTTT.

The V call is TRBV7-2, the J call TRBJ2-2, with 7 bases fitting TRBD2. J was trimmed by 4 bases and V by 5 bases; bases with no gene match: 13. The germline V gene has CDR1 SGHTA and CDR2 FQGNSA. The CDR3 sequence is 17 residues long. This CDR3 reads CASSLKGRESFTGELFF. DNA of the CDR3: TGTGCCAGCAGCCTCAAGGGGAGGGAATCGTTCACCGGGGAGCTGTTTTTT.

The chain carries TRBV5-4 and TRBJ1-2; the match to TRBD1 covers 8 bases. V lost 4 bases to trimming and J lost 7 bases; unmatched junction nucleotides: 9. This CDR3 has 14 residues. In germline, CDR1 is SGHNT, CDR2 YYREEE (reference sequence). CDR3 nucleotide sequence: TGTGCCAGCAGCCCAGGGGGCCAAAGAGGTGGCTACACCTTC. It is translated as CASSPGGQRGGYTF.

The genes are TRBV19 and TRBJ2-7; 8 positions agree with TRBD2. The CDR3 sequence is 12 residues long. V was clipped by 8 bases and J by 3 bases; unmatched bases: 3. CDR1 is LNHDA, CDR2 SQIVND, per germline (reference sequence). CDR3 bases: TGTGCCAGTGGGGCGGGGGGCTACGAGCAGTACTTC. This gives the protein CASGAGGYEQYF.

CDR3 bases: TGTGCCTGGAGTGTAGAGGGTCTTGGCTACACCTTC. It encodes CAWSVEGLGYTF. This chain joins TRBV30 and TRBJ1-2, with D unclear. V lost 0 bases and J 7 bases, leaving 9 bases between the germline ends. The CDR3 covers 12 residues. The V gene's germline CDR1 is GTSNPN and CDR2 SVGIG (reference sequence).

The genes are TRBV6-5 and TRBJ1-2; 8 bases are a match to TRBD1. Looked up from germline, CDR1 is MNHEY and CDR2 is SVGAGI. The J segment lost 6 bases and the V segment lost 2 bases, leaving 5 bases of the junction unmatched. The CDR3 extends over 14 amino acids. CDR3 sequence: CASSYTGGSNGYTF. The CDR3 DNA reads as TGTGCCAGCAGTTACACAGGGGGTTCGAATGGCTACACCTTC.

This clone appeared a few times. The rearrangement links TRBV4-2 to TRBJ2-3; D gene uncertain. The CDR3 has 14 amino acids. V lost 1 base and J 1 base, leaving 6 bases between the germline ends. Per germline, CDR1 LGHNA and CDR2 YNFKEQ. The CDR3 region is CASSQGLGTDTQYF. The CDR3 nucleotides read TGTGCCAGCAGCCAAGGGTTAGGCACAGATACGCAGTATTTT.

This chain's CDR3 is CASDRGRGYTF. The DNA of the CDR3 is TGTGCCAGTGACAGGGGAAGAGGCTACACCTTC. This chain links TRBV6-5 with TRBJ1-2; 8 bases are shared with TRBD1. The CDR3 extends over 11 amino acids. Germline CDR1 and CDR2: MNHEY and SVGAGI. V shed 9 bases and J 8 bases; nucleotides not matched to a gene: 5.

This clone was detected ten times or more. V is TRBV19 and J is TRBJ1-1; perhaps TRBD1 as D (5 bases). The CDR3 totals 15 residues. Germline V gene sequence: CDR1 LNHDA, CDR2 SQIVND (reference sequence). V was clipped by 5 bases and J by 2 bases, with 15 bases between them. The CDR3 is CASSGQNGGNTEAFF. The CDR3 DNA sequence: TGTGCCAGTAGTGGCCAAAACGGGGGTAACACTGAAGCTTTCTTT. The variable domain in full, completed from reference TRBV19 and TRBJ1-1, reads DGGITQSPKYLFRKEGQNVTLSCEQNLNHDAMYWYRQDPGQGLRLIYYSQIVNDFQKGDIAEGYSVSREKKESFPLTVTSAQKNPTAFYLCASSGQNGGNTEAFFGQGTRLTVV.

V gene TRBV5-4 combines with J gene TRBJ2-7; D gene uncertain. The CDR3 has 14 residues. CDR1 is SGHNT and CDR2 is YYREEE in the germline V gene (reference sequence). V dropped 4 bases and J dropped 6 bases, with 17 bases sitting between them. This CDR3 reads CASSQEAASGEQYF. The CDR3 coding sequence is TGTGCCAGCAGCCAAGAGGCTGCCTCGGGCGAGCAGTACTTC.

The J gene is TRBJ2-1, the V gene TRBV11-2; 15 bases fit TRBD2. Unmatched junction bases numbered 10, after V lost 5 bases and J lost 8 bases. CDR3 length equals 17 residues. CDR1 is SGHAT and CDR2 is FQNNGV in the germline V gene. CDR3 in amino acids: CASSPRTSGGAVYEQFF. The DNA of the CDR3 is TGTGCCAGCAGCCCACGGACTAGCGGGGGGGCTGTCTATGAGCAGTTCTTC.

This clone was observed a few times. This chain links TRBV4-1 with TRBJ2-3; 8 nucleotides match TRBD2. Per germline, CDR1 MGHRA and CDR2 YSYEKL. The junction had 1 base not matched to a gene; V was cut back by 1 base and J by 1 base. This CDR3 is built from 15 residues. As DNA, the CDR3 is TGCGCCAGCAGCCAAGGTAGCGGGGGCACAGATACGCAGTATTTT. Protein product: CASSQGSGGTDTQYF.

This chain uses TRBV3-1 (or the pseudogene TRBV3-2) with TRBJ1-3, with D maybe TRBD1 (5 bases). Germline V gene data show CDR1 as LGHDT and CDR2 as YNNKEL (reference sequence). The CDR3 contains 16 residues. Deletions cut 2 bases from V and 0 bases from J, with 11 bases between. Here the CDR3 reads CASSQRGGSSGNTIYF. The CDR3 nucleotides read TGTGCCAGCAGCCAACGCGGGGGTAGCTCTGGAAACACCATATATTTT.

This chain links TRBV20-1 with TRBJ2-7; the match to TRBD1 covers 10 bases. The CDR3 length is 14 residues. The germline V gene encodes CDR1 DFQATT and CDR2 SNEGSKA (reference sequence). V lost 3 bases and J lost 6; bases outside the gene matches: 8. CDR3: CSASTGTGVGEQYF. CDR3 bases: TGCAGTGCTAGTACCGGGACAGGGGTGGGCGAGCAGTACTTC.

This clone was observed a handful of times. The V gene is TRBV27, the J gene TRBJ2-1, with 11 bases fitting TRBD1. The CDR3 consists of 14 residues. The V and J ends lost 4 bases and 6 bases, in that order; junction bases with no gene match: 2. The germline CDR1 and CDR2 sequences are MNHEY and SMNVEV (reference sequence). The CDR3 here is CASSSGTGGNEQFF. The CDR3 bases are TGTGCCAGCAGTTCTGGGACAGGGGGCAATGAGCAGTTCTTC.

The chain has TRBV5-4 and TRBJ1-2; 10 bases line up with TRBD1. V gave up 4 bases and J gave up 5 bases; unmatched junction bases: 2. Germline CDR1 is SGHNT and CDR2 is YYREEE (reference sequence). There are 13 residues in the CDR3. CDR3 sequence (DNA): TGTGCCAGCAGCCCGGACAGGGGGTATGGCTACACCTTC. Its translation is CASSPDRGYGYTF.

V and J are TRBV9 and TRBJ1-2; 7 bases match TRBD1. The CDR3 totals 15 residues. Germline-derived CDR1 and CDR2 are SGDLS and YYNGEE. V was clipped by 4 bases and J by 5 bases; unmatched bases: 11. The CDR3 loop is CASSRRPGQLYGYTF. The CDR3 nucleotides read TGTGCCAGCAGCCGGCGACCGGGACAGCTTTATGGCTACACCTTC.

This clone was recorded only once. CDR3 sequence reads: CASNGFGSGGESTDTQYF. CDR3 DNA: TGTGCCAGTAACGGCTTTGGTAGCGGGGGCGAGAGCACAGATACGCAGTATTTT. The V gene is TRBV19, the J gene TRBJ2-3, with 9 bases matching TRBD2. The CDR3 loop spans 18 amino acids. The ends lost 7 bases at V and 0 bases at J; junction bases unmatched: 14. In germline, CDR1 is LNHDA, CDR2 SQIVND (reference sequence).

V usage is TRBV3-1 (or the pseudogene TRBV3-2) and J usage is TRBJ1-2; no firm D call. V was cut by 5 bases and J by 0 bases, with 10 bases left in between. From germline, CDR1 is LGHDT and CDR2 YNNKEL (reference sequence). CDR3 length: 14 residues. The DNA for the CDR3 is TGTGCCAGCAGCTACGACACTGCTAACTATGGCTACACCTTC. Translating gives CASSYDTANYGYTF.

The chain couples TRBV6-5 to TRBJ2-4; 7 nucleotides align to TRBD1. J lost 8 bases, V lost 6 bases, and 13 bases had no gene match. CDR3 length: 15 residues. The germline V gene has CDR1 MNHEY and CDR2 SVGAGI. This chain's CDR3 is CASSQGAAGGHIQYF. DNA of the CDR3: TGTGCCAGCAGCCAAGGGGCGGCAGGGGGACACATTCAGTACTTC.

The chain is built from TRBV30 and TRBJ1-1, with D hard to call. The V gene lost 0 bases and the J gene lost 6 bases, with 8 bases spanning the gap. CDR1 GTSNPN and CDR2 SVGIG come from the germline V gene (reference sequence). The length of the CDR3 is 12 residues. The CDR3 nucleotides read TGTGCCTGGAGTGTACTCTCCCCTGAAGCTTTCTTT. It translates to CAWSVLSPEAFF.